This TCR beta chain was captured in a study of CD8 T cells in Susac syndrome. The V end was cut by 3 bases, the J end by 7 bases, with 4 bases between. The CDR3 sequence is 11 residues long. Per the germline V gene, CDR1 is MGHDK and CDR2 is SYGVNS. TEMRA cells were FACS-enriched, with CD8+ and CD4+ T cells isolated negatively. An input of about 0.5 to 1 ug of RNA was subjected to reverse transcription using random hexamers. MiXCR was run by TCRdb on the immunoSEQ multiplex PCR reads, yielding one entry per CDR3 protein. In the table there are about 190,000 distinct CDR3 sequences, around 95% of which are singletons. General study findings and limits: The CD4+ T cell repertoires of Susac syndrome were found to show no clonal expansion.

This clonotype appeared a single time. Its antigen is currently unknown. The receptor comes from a human donor with Susac syndrome. Sequenced sample: CD4+ T cells from PBMCs. The chain joins TRBV25-1 to TRBJ2-1; D gene ambiguous. Here the CDR3 DNA reads TGTGCCAGCAGTGATTTAAATGAGCAGTTCTTC. Protein sequence: CASSDLNEQFF.